This is a list of T cell receptor beta chains from one sample in a study of shared clonotypes between healthy human individuals. The repertoire was sequenced with immunoSEQ multiplex PCR; TCRdb's copy has only in-frame clones and lacks some. The sample shows over a million clones, roughly 95% of them seen only once. The source material was naive CD4+ T cells sorted from blood. The receptors here all came from a young man in good health. Both conserved end residues are part of each CDR3. Each record gives: clone size, D gene, V gene, J gene, CDR3 protein, CDR3 DNA. D genes are given only for firm matches. The listing skips clone size in some rows; elsewhere it reads once, few, many or a size class.

>NA|TRBD2|TRBV6-5|TRBJ2-7
CASSSSGRVIGQYF
TGTGCCAGCAGTTCGAGCGGGAGAGTCATAGGGCAGTACTTC
>NA|TRBD2|TRBV19|TRBJ2-1
CASSWTSGNNEQFF
TGTGCCAGTAGTTGGACTAGCGGCAACAATGAGCAGTTCTTC
>NA|TRBD2|TRBV11-1|TRBJ2-1
CASSIAGGGYNEQFF
TGTGCCAGCAGCATAGCGGGAGGGGGCTACAATGAGCAGTTCTTC
>NA|TRBD1|TRBV5-4|TRBJ2-7
CASSLRTGNEQYF
TGTGCCAGCAGCTTGAGGACAGGAAACGAGCAGTACTTC
>NA|NA|TRBV4-3|TRBJ2-6
CASSQDWTAVSGANVLTF
TGCGCCAGCAGCCAAGATTGGACGGCTGTCTCTGGGGCCAACGTCCTGACTTTC
>NA|NA|TRBV5-6|TRBJ2-3
CASSYYTDTQYF
TGTGCCAGCAGTTACTACACAGATACGCAGTATTTT
>once|NA|TRBV27|TRBJ2-7
CASRDEQYF
TGTGCCAGCAGAGACGAGCAGTACTTC
>NA|NA|TRBV18|TRBJ2-2
CASSQDGRTNTGELFF
TGTGCCAGCTCACAAGACGGACGGACGAACACCGGGGAGCTGTTTTTT
>NA|NA|TRBV7-9|TRBJ1-2
CASSRTGNGYTF
TGTGCCAGCAGCCGGACTGGAAACGGCTACACCTTC
>once|NA|TRBV27|TRBJ2-2
CASSPSWGPRELFF
TGTGCCAGCAGTCCGTCCTGGGGGCCGAGGGAGCTGTTTTTT
>NA|NA|TRBV7-2|TRBJ2-5
CASSYKGRTGPNQETQYF
TGTGCCAGCAGCTATAAAGGGAGGACCGGACCAAACCAAGAGACCCAGTACTTC
>once|NA|TRBV19|TRBJ2-3
CASSIRETDTQYF
TGTGCCAGTAGTATTCGGGAGACGGATACGCAGTATTTT
>NA|NA|TRBV7-9|TRBJ2-5
CASSPTRAQETQYF
TGTGCCAGCAGCCCGACCCGGGCCCAAGAGACCCAGTACTTC
>NA|NA|TRBV7-9|TRBJ2-7
CASSLQGPYEQYF
TGTGCCAGCAGTCTTCAGGGTCCCTACGAGCAGTACTTC
>once|NA|TRBV18|TRBJ2-3
CASSPYLPEGDTQYF
TGTGCCAGCTCACCTTATTTACCTGAGGGAGATACGCAGTATTTT
>once|NA|TRBV4-1|TRBJ1-1
CASSQFSQATTEAFF
TGCGCCAGCAGCCAATTCTCCCAGGCCACGACTGAAGCTTTCTTT
>NA|NA|TRBV4-2|TRBJ2-7
CASSQAPGSYEQYF
TGTGCCAGCAGCCAAGCCCCCGGCTCCTACGAGCAGTACTTC
>few|TRBD2|TRBV5-1|TRBJ2-1
CASSFTGLADTYNEQFF
TGCGCCAGCAGCTTTACCGGACTAGCCGATACCTACAATGAGCAGTTCTTC
>NA|NA|TRBV2|TRBJ2-5
CASSLEQETQYF
TGTGCCAGCAGTCTAGAGCAAGAGACCCAGTACTTC
>NA|NA|TRBV7-2|TRBJ2-7
CASSFFVESSYEQYF
TGTGCCAGCAGCTTCTTTGTGGAGAGCTCCTACGAGCAGTACTTC
>NA|NA|TRBV15|TRBJ2-2
CATSRPPPNTGELFF
TGTGCCACCAGCCGCCCTCCGCCGAACACCGGGGAGCTGTTTTTT
>NA|TRBD2|TRBV9|TRBJ2-1
CASSVAPGLAGEGYNEQFF
TGTGCCAGCAGCGTAGCTCCCGGACTAGCGGGAGAAGGATACAATGAGCAGTTCTTC
>once|NA|TRBV14|TRBJ2-3
CASSRNRDTDTQYF
TGTGCCAGCAGCCGAAACAGGGACACAGATACGCAGTATTTT
>NA|NA|TRBV6-1|TRBJ2-2
CASSPRGRNTGELFF
TGTGCCAGCAGCCCAAGGGGGAGGAACACCGGGGAGCTGTTTTTT
>once|NA|TRBV15|TRBJ2-5
CATSRGFGETQYF
TGTGCCACCAGCAGAGGGTTTGGGGAGACCCAGTACTTC
>NA|NA|TRBV7-9|TRBJ2-3
CASSLGGNPGHTQYF
TGTGCCAGCAGCTTGGGGGGAAACCCCGGGCATACGCAGTATTTT
>NA|NA|TRBV7-8|TRBJ1-1
CASSLREVSTEAFF
TGTGCCAGCAGCTTAAGGGAGGTGAGCACTGAAGCTTTCTTT
>NA|TRBD1|TRBV18|TRBJ2-1
CASSPGLRGRVVNEQFF
TGTGCCAGCTCACCAGGGCTCAGGGGGCGCGTGGTCAATGAGCAGTTCTTC
>NA|NA|TRBV11-3|TRBJ1-5
CASSLASQPQHF
TGTGCCAGCAGCTTAGCCAGTCAGCCCCAGCATTTT
>NA|NA|TRBV30|TRBJ1-4
CAWSMRAEAEKLFF
TGTGCCTGGAGCATGCGGGCAGAGGCTGAAAAACTGTTTTTT
>NA|TRBD2|TRBV19|TRBJ2-1
CASSIRVVAGGHNEQFF
TGTGCCAGTAGTATCCGGGTGGTAGCGGGAGGGCACAATGAGCAGTTCTTC
>NA|TRBD1|TRBV11-2|TRBJ2-7
CASSRDRVKYF
TGTGCCAGCAGTAGGGACAGGGTAAAGTACTTC
>NA|TRBD2|TRBV30|TRBJ2-7
CAWSSMGTSGVPRQYF
TGTGCCTGGAGTTCCATGGGGACTAGCGGGGTTCCCCGGCAGTACTTC
>NA|TRBD2|TRBV28|TRBJ2-7
CASSATLAGSYEQYF
TGTGCCAGCAGTGCCACCCTAGCGGGATCGTACGAGCAGTACTTC
>NA|NA|TRBV9|TRBJ2-3
CASRPSGDTQYF
TGTGCCAGCAGGCCATCAGGGGATACGCAGTATTTT
>NA|TRBD2|TRBV9|TRBJ2-1
CASSPGLAGGEQFF
TGTGCCAGCAGTCCGGGACTAGCGGGTGGTGAGCAGTTCTTC
>once|TRBD2|TRBV5-4|TRBJ2-7
CASSSAGGRGEEQYF
TGTGCCAGCAGCTCAGCGGGAGGGCGGGGGGAGGAGCAGTACTTC
>NA|NA|TRBV7-2|TRBJ2-1
CASSGQINLDEQFF
TGTGCCAGCAGCGGACAGATAAATCTGGATGAGCAGTTCTTC
>NA|NA|TRBV7-2|TRBJ1-5
CASSSRSQPQHF
TGTGCCAGCAGCAGCCGGAGTCAGCCCCAGCATTTT
>NA|NA|TRBV6-1|TRBJ2-5
CASSEEGSFVLGKTQYF
TGTGCCAGCAGTGAAGAGGGGTCCTTCGTACTCGGAAAGACCCAGTACTTC
>NA|NA|TRBV29-1|TRBJ2-1
CSGGGQYNEQFF
TGCAGCGGGGGGGGCCAGTACAATGAGCAGTTCTTC
>NA|NA|TRBV10-1|TRBJ2-5
CASSSHTGPQETQYF
TGCGCCAGCAGTTCTCATACAGGGCCTCAAGAGACCCAGTACTTC
>NA|TRBD2|TRBV28|TRBJ2-1
CASSYGTSGTQGPRNEQFF
TGTGCCAGCAGTTACGGCACTAGCGGGACCCAAGGACCCCGGAATGAGCAGTTCTTC
>once|TRBD2|TRBV11-2|TRBJ2-1
CASSLDISGWAGEQFF
TGTGCCAGCAGCTTAGATATTAGCGGGTGGGCGGGCGAGCAGTTCTTC
>NA|NA|TRBV19|TRBJ2-5
CASSKGETQYF
TGTGCCAGTAGTAAGGGAGAGACCCAGTACTTC